The T cell receptor beta chain described here comes from a study of tumor-infiltrating lymphocytes in primary liver carcinoma. The wider study: Every sample contained roughly 3.65 to 8 million productive TCRbeta reads, and these numbers were similar from one tissue type to another.

The template, 500 ng total RNA, yielded TCR beta cDNA made with a constant-region primer. Amplification in three nested multiplex PCR rounds with slightly modified ARM-PCR gave rise to TCR beta libraries. The first two PCR rounds used TRBV1-TRBV30 primers with a Cbeta primer, 9 to 11 cycles each. TCRdb re-derived calls from the multiplex PCR reads in MiXCR, one entry per CDR3 protein. Of around 71,000 distinct CDR3 sequences in the sample, 70% to 75% were seen once. This CDR3 is built from 15 residues. The germline gives CDR1 MNHEY, CDR2 SVGAGI. V lost 0 bases, J lost 5 bases, and 14 bases lay in between. The 20-30 mg bulk tissue piece was not sorted before simultaneous RNA and DNA extraction. Samples came from superior, inferior, lateral poles and tumor centre. The study, taken as a whole, reports: Whereas tumor region pairs overlapped more, tumor-adjacent and tumor-blood pairs overlapped less.

This clonotype has at least ten counts. Antigen specificity is unknown. The chain recombines TRBV6-5 with TRBJ2-7; possibly TRBD2 for D (5 bases). Sequenced material: liver tumor tissue from sampling region 4. The subset was: tumor region T4, right-lateral pole. The receptor was isolated from an older woman with primary liver carcinoma and hepatitis B virus infection. The DNA for the CDR3 is TGTGCCAGCAGTTACTCGGATTCAGCTAGCAACGAGCAGTACTTC. This codes for CASSYSDSASNEQYF.